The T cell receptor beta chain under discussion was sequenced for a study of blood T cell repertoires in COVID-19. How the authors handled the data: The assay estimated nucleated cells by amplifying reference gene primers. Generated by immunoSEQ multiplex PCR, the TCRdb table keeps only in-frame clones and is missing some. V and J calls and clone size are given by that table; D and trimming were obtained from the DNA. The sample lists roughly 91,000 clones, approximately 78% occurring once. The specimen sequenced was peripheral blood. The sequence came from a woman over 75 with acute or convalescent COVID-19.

DNA for the CDR3: TGTGCCAGCAGTGCTGATGGGGGGACAGATACGCAGTATTTT. Translating it yields CASSADGGTDTQYF. This chain uses TRBV6-4 with TRBJ2-3; maybe TRBD2 (6 bases). The CDR3 covers 14 residues. Per the germline V gene, CDR1 is MRHNA and CDR2 is SNTAGT. V lost 4 bases, J lost 3 bases, and 11 bases lay in between.